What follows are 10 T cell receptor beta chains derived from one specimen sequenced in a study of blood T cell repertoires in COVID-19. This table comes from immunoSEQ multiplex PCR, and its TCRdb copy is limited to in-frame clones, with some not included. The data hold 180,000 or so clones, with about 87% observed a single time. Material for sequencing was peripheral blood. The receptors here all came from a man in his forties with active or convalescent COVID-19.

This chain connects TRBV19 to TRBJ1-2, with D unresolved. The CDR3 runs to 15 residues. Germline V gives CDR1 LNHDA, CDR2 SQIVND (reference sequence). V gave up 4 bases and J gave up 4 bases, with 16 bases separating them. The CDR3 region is CASSRSEWSGYGYTF. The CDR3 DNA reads TGTGCCAGTAGTAGATCAGAGTGGAGCGGCTATGGCTACACCTTC.

The DNA of the CDR3 is TGTGCCAGCAGCCCAAATACAGGGGGCGCGTCTTACGAGCAGTACTTC. Its translation is CASSPNTGGASYEQYF. This chain links TRBV11-2 with TRBJ2-7; TRBD1 matches at 9 bases. The CDR3 loop spans 16 amino acids. The trim removed 5 bases at V and 4 bases at J, leaving 12 bases unmatched. Germline CDR1 is SGHAT and CDR2 is FQNNGV.

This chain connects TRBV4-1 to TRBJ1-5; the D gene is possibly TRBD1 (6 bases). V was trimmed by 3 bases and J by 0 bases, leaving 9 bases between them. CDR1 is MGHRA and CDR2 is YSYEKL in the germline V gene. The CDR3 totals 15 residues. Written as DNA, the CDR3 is TGCGCCAGCAGCCACTACAGGGATAGCAATCAGCCCCAGCATTTT. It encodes CASSHYRDSNQPQHF.

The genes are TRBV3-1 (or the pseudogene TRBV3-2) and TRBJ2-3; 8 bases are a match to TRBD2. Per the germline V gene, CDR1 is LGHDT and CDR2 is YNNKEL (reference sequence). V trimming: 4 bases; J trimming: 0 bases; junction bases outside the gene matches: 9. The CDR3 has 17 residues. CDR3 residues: CASSRPVAGTSTDTQYF. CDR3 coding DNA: TGTGCCAGCAGCCGCCCGGTAGCGGGGACTAGCACAGATACGCAGTATTTT.

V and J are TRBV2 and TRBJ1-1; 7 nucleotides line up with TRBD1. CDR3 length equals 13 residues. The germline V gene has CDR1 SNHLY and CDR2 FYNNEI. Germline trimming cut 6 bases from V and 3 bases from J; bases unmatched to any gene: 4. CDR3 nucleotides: TGTGCCAGCAGCCAAGACAGGGACACTGAAGCTTTCTTT. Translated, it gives CASSQDRDTEAFF.

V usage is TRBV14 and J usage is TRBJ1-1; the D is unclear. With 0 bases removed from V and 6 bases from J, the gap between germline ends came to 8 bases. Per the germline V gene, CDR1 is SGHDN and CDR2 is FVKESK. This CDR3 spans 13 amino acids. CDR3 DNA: TGTGCCAGCAGCCAAGAACGCGGGTCTGAAGCTTTCTTT. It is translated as CASSQERGSEAFF.

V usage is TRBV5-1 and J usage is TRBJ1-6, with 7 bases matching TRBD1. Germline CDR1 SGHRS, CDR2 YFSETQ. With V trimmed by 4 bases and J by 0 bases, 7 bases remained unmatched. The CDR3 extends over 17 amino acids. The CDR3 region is CASSAGQESSYNSPLHF. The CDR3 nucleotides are TGCGCCAGCAGCGCAGGACAGGAGAGCTCCTATAATTCACCCCTCCACTTT.

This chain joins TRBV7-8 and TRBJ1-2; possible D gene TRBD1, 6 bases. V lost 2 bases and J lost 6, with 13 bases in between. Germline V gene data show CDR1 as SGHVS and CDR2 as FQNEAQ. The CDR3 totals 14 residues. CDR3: CASSLLGQGNGYTF. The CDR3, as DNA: TGTGCCAGCAGCTTATTGGGTCAGGGGAATGGCTACACCTTC.

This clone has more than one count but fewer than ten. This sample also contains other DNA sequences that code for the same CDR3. The CDR3 is CASSLSGQGYGYTF. CDR3 nucleotide sequence: TGTGCCAGCAGTTTATCCGGACAGGGTTATGGCTACACCTTC. This chain uses TRBV27 with TRBJ1-2; 8 bases fit TRBD1. CDR3 size: 14 residues. Germline CDR1 MNHEY, CDR2 SMNVEV (reference sequence). J was trimmed by 5 bases and V by 0 bases; bases with no gene match: 2.

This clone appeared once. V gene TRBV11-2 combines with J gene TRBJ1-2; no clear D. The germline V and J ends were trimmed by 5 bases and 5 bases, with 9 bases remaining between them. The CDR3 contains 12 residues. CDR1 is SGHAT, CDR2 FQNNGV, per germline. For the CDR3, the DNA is TGTGCCAGCAGCCCTTCGGGATATGGCTACACCTTC. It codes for CASSPSGYGYTF.